The 28 T cell receptor beta chains reported below all come from one sample, sequenced in a study of blood T cell repertoires in COVID-19. The table came from immunoSEQ multiplex PCR; TCRdb's copy has only in-frame clones and leaves some out. The sample holds about 360,000 clones, 88% seen once. The sample was PBMCs or T cells enriched from blood (not recorded which). The source is a woman between 35 and 50 years old with acute COVID-19.

The V gene is TRBV30, the J gene TRBJ2-7; 12 nucleotides align to TRBD1. This CDR3 is built from 15 residues. Germline values: CDR1 GTSNPN, CDR2 SVGIG (reference sequence). Trimming removed 3 bases from V and 4 bases from J; junction bases left unmatched: 7. The CDR3: CAWSPRDRGLYEQYF. The CDR3 DNA reads TGTGCCTGGAGCCCCCGGGACAGGGGGCTGTACGAGCAGTACTTC.

The V and J genes are TRBV2 and TRBJ2-3; 10 bases match TRBD1. The CDR3 has 14 amino acids. The V gene's germline CDR1 is SNHLY and CDR2 FYNNEI. V gave up 6 bases and J gave up 4 bases; unmatched junction bases: 4. For the CDR3, the DNA is TGTGCCAGCAGGGAGGACAGGGGGGCAGATACGCAGTATTTT. Encoded protein: CASREDRGADTQYF.

This clone occurred once. V gene TRBV7-2 combines with J gene TRBJ1-5; 8 nucleotides agree with TRBD1. Germline-derived CDR1 and CDR2 are SGHTA and FQGNSA. This CDR3 is 14 amino acids long. After removal of 5 bases from V and 9 bases from J, the junction contained 9 bases not matched to a gene. CDR3 in amino acids: CASSDDRGLWPQHF. CDR3 coding DNA: TGTGCCAGCAGCGATGACAGGGGCCTATGGCCCCAGCATTTT. Together with reference TRBV7-2 and TRBJ1-5, the CDR3 gives the full variable domain: GAGVSQSPSNKVTEKGKDVELRCDPISGHTALYWYRQSLGQGLEFLIYFQGNSAPDKSGLPSDRFSAERTGGSVSTLTIQRTQQEDSAVYLCASSDDRGLWPQHFGDGTRLSIL.

The chain has TRBV5-1 and TRBJ2-1; 12 bases map to TRBD2. The CDR3 has 15 amino acids. The germline CDR1 and CDR2 sequences are SGHRS and YFSETQ. V shed 2 bases, J shed 9 bases, and the junction held 6 bases outside the gene matches. CDR3 DNA sequence: TGCGCCAGCAGCTTCGCTAGCGGGGGGGAGGGTGAGCAGTTCTTC. It yields the protein CASSFASGGEGEQFF.

This clone showed up just once. CDR3 sequence (DNA): TGTGCCAGCTCACCGGGACAGGTGGACACCGGGGAGCTGTTTTTT. Amino acid sequence: CASSPGQVDTGELFF. J is TRBJ2-2 and V is TRBV18; 8 positions match TRBD1. Germline-derived CDR1 and CDR2 are KGHSH and LQKENI. Trimming took 3 bases from V and 3 from J; bases not matched to a gene: 3. The CDR3 has 15 amino acids.

The CDR3 region is CASSRAQGGYTQYF. CDR3 sequence (DNA): TGTGCCAGCAGCCGGGCCCAGGGGGGATATACGCAGTATTTT. This chain joins TRBV7-2 and TRBJ2-3; TRBD1 is a possible D gene (7 bases). The CDR3 sequence is 14 residues long. Trimming cost V 5 bases and J 7 bases, with 16 bases left between them. The germline gives CDR1 SGHTA, CDR2 FQGNSA.

The gene calls are TRBV7-2 and TRBJ1-2; possible D gene TRBD1, 5 bases. Looked up from germline, CDR1 is SGHTA and CDR2 is FQGNSA. This CDR3 is 15 amino acids long. V gave up 5 bases and J gave up 8 bases, with 21 bases separating them. CDR3 bases: TGTGCCAGCAGCGCAAATACCGACAGACGGCGGGGCTACACCTTC. Its translation is CASSANTDRRRGYTF. The full variable domain, in which reference TRBV7-2 and TRBJ1-2 provide the parts outside the CDR3, is GAGVSQSPSNKVTEKGKDVELRCDPISGHTALYWYRQSLGQGLEFLIYFQGNSAPDKSGLPSDRFSAERTGGSVSTLTIQRTQQEDSAVYLCASSANTDRRRGYTFGSGTRLTVV.

The V and J genes are TRBV12-5 and TRBJ2-7; 8 positions match TRBD2. The CDR3 has 13 residues. The V gene's germline CDR1 is LGHNT and CDR2 FRNRAP. After removal of 5 bases from V and 5 bases from J, the junction contained 5 bases not matched to a gene. This CDR3 reads CASGSGGVHEQYF. In DNA, the CDR3 is TGTGCTAGTGGTAGCGGGGGAGTCCACGAGCAGTACTTC.

The CDR3 protein is CASSSGQGRSPLHF. The DNA for the CDR3 is TGTGCCAGCAGCTCTGGACAGGGGCGCTCACCCCTCCACTTT. The chain couples TRBV7-6 to TRBJ1-6, with TRBD1 identical over 9 bases. Germline trimming cut 4 bases from V and 10 bases from J; bases unmatched to any gene: 5. CDR1 is SGHVS, CDR2 FNYEAQ, per germline. This CDR3 region has 14 residues.

The rearrangement uses TRBV7-6 and TRBJ1-2; the D gene is possibly TRBD1 (5 bases). The CDR3 length is 11 residues. V lost 5 bases, J lost 5 bases, and 6 bases lay in between. Germline assignment: CDR1 SGHVS and CDR2 FNYEAQ. The CDR3 loop is CASSPGYGYTF. The CDR3 DNA is TGTGCCAGCAGCCCAGGGTATGGCTACACCTTC. Drawing the rest from reference TRBV7-6 and TRBJ1-2, the complete variable domain is GAGVSQSPRYKVTKRGQDVALRCDPISGHVSLYWYRQALGQGPEFLTYFNYEAQQDKSGLPNDRFSAERPEGSISTLTIQRTEQRDSAMYRCASSPGYGYTFGSGTRLTVV.

The chain combines TRBV7-9 with TRBJ2-5; possibly TRBD1 for D (5 bases). The CDR3 is made up of 15 amino acids. Per germline, CDR1 SEHNR and CDR2 FQNEAQ (reference sequence). Between the trimmed V and J ends, which lost 3 bases and 4 bases, there was a span of 15 bases. The CDR3 region has the DNA TGTGCCAGCAGCTTGACAGCCGAGATAGTAGAGACCCAGTACTTC. Translation gives CASSLTAEIVETQYF.

V and J are TRBV19 and TRBJ1-5, with a weak D call TRBD1 (6 bases). The germline CDR1 and CDR2 sequences are LNHDA and SQIVND (reference sequence). Between the trimmed V and J ends, which lost 8 bases and 4 bases, there was a span of 18 bases. The CDR3 runs 15 residues. Here the CDR3 DNA reads TGTGCCAGTGAAACAGGGCCCTGGGGGAATCAGCCCCAGCATTTT. It yields the protein CASETGPWGNQPQHF.

This clone was found once. This chain links TRBV27 with TRBJ2-7, with a weak D call TRBD1 (6 bases). V was trimmed by 8 bases and J by 2 bases, leaving 28 bases between them. CDR1 is MNHEY and CDR2 is SMNVEV in the germline V gene (reference sequence). The CDR3 extends over 18 amino acids. CDR3 loop: CASSFRFSGTRPPYEQYF. CDR3 in DNA: TGTGCCAGCTCCTTCCGGTTTTCCGGGACACGGCCCCCCTACGAGCAGTACTTC.

The J gene is TRBJ1-1, the V gene TRBV30, with D possibly TRBD1 on 5 matching bases. Germline lookup yields CDR1 GTSNPN and CDR2 SVGIG (reference sequence). There are 13 residues in the CDR3. Trimming cost V 2 bases and J 11 bases, with 18 bases left between them. CDR3 in amino acids: CAWSLAGGSPAFF. For the CDR3, the DNA is TGTGCCTGGAGTCTGGCTGGGGGGAGCCCGGCTTTCTTT.

Regarding this clone: Other DNA sequences in the same sample also yield this CDR3. The chain carries TRBV5-1 and TRBJ2-3, with D hard to call. The CDR3 is 15 residues long. Trimming shortened V by 0 bases and J by 0 bases, and 8 bases separated the two germline ends. Germline assignment: CDR1 SGHRS and CDR2 YFSETQ. This CDR3 is CASSLASRSTDTQYF. The CDR3 nucleotides read TGCGCCAGCAGCTTGGCGAGCAGGAGCACAGATACGCAGTATTTT.

The chain combines TRBV7-9 with TRBJ2-7, with 7 bases lining up with TRBD1. Per germline, CDR1 SEHNR and CDR2 FQNEAQ (reference sequence). The CDR3 spans 14 residues. The trim removed 5 bases at V and 6 bases at J, leaving 10 bases unmatched. As DNA, the CDR3 is TGTGCCAGCAGCCCGTCGCAGGGGGTGAGCGAGCAGTACTTC. It is translated as CASSPSQGVSEQYF. Using reference TRBV7-9 and TRBJ2-7 for the parts outside the CDR3, the full variable domain is DTGVSQNPRHKITKRGQNVTFRCDPISEHNRLYWYRQTLGQGPEFLTYFQNEAQLEKSRLLSDRFSAERPKGSFSTLEIQRTEQGDSAMYLCASSPSQGVSEQYFGPGTRLTVT.

The chain carries TRBV5-1 and TRBJ2-7; tentatively, D is TRBD1 (7 bases). This CDR3 is 15 amino acids long. Germline V gives CDR1 SGHRS, CDR2 YFSETQ. V lost 0 bases and J 2 bases, leaving 12 bases between the germline ends. The CDR3 region has the DNA TGCGCCAGCAGCTTGGGTCAGGGGGGAACCTACGAGCAGTACTTC. It specifies CASSLGQGGTYEQYF. Full variable domain (missing parts from reference TRBV5-1 and TRBJ2-7): KAGVTQTPRYLIKTRGQQVTLSCSPISGHRSVSWYQQTPGQGLQFLFEYFSETQRNKGNFPGRFSGRQFSNSRSEMNVSTLELGDSALYLCASSLGQGGTYEQYFGPGTRLTVT.

On this clone: At the DNA level, this CDR3 is encoded by other sequences in the same sample as well. The gene calls are TRBV6-5 and TRBJ1-5, with D unclear. Germline loops: CDR1 MNHEY, CDR2 SVGAGI. There are 15 residues in the CDR3. Deletions cut 0 bases from V and 1 base from J, with 7 bases between. In DNA form, the CDR3 reads TGTGCCAGCAGTTACTCTAAACAGAGCAATCAGCCCCAGCATTTT. Translating it yields CASSYSKQSNQPQHF.

This clone showed up just a few times. The rearrangement links TRBV3-1 (or the pseudogene TRBV3-2) to TRBJ1-1; D possibly corresponds to TRBD1 (6 bases). Germline CDR1 and CDR2: LGHDT and YNNKEL (reference sequence). With 1 base removed from V and 4 bases from J, the gap between germline ends came to 10 bases. This CDR3 region has 14 residues. CDR3 bases: TGTGCCAGCAGCCAAGCCAGGGGAATCACTGAAGCTTTCTTT. It is translated as CASSQARGITEAFF.

J is TRBJ1-2 and V is TRBV5-6; D perhaps matches TRBD1 (6 bases). V lost 1 base and J 4 bases, leaving 20 bases between the germline ends. Germline CDR1 is SGHDT and CDR2 is YYEEEE. The CDR3 has 17 residues. The CDR3 DNA reads TGTGCCAGCAGCTTGTATTACGGGACACGGATGCCCTATGGCTACACCTTC. Translation gives CASSLYYGTRMPYGYTF.

This CDR3 is CASEDRVGNSPLHF. The CDR3 region has the DNA TGTGCCAGCGAAGACAGGGTAGGCAATTCACCCCTCCACTTT. The V call is TRBV6-5, the J call TRBJ1-6; 7 bases match TRBD1. Germline CDR1 MNHEY, CDR2 SVGAGI. This CDR3 contains 14 residues. Losses at the gene ends were 8 bases for V and 7 bases for J; bases not matched to a gene: 8.

The sample holds one count of this clone. The chain couples TRBV2 to TRBJ2-5; TRBD2 agrees at 8 bases. The germline gives CDR1 SNHLY, CDR2 FYNNEI. CDR3 length: 16 residues. The V and J ends lost 6 bases and 5 bases, in that order; junction bases with no gene match: 14. The CDR3 bases are TGTGCCAGCAGGTGGAACGGGGGGGCTGGGGTGGAGACCCAGTACTTC. It codes for CASRWNGGAGVETQYF.

V and J are TRBV11-2 and TRBJ1-1, with a possible D match to TRBD1 (5 bases). The CDR3 runs 16 residues. V lost 6 bases, J lost 4 bases, and 21 bases lay in between. Germline CDR1 is SGHAT and CDR2 is FQNNGV. The CDR3 loop is CASRGGDGGLGTEAFF. In nucleotides, the CDR3 is TGTGCCAGCAGGGGAGGGGACGGGGGTTTGGGCACTGAAGCTTTCTTT.

V usage is TRBV21-1 and J usage is TRBJ2-5; the table's D gene call, TRBD2, was not cross checked with the DNA. TRBV21-1 is annotated as a pseudogene. The CDR3 is 14 residues long. The CDR3 sequence is CATQVTSVGETQYF. DNA of the CDR3: TGTGCCACCCAGGTGACTAGCGTAGGGGAGACCCAGTACTTC.

The rearrangement links TRBV3-1 (or the pseudogene TRBV3-2) to TRBJ1-5; TRBD1 matches at 9 bases. Germline assignment: CDR1 LGHDT and CDR2 YNNKEL (reference sequence). This CDR3 is 15 amino acids long. The J segment lost 5 bases and the V segment lost 3 bases, leaving 5 bases of the junction unmatched. The CDR3 loop is CASSHTGGAYQPQHF. In DNA, the CDR3 is TGTGCCAGCAGCCACACAGGGGGCGCTTATCAGCCCCAGCATTTT.

The chain combines TRBV5-1 with TRBJ1-2, with a tentative D call TRBD1 (5 bases). The CDR3 is 11 amino acids. Germline lookup yields CDR1 SGHRS and CDR2 YFSETQ. Deletions cut 4 bases from V and 6 bases from J, with 7 bases between. This CDR3 is CASSKGHGYTF. The DNA for the CDR3 is TGCGCCAGCAGCAAGGGGCATGGCTACACCTTC.

This rearrangement joins TRBV5-6 to TRBJ2-1; D not resolved. Germline CDR1 reads SGHDT; CDR2 reads YYEEEE. The V gene lost 0 bases and the J gene lost 0 bases, with 10 bases spanning the gap. The CDR3 covers 16 residues. CDR3: CASSLASESSYNEQFF. The CDR3 DNA reads TGTGCCAGCAGCTTGGCCTCCGAGAGCTCCTACAATGAGCAGTTCTTC.

There are a few counts of this clone. This CDR3 is also generated by other DNA sequences in the sample. Here the CDR3 DNA reads TGCAGTGCTAGCGCGGGTGAGCAGTTCTTC. Amino acid sequence: CSASAGEQFF. V is TRBV20-1 and J is TRBJ2-1, with TRBD2 as a possible D gene (5 bases). Looked up from germline, CDR1 is DFQATT and CDR2 is SNEGSKA (reference sequence). This CDR3 contains 10 residues. Between the trimmed V and J ends, which lost 3 bases and 9 bases, there was a span of 6 bases.